This TCR beta chain was retrieved from a study of T cells in Graves' hyperthyroidism and ophthalmopathy. The wider study: Upon initial diagnosis and before any treatment, peripheral blood was collected. Whole-study findings and limits: In simple terms, a model built on 13 V-J features told ophthalmopathy apart from stable hyperthyroidism.

TCR beta CDR3 region amplification was performed from RNA transcripts. HTBI primers were employed in a first-round RT-PCR of the TCR CDR3. TCRdb independently ran MiXCR on the multiplex PCR reads; one entry per CDR3 protein. The sample contains approximately 350,000 distinct CDR3 sequences, approximately 14% of which appear only once. Exclusion followed for patients with uncontrolled infection, other autoimmune disease, pregnancy or lactation. A word on this clonotype: Its target is not known.

The sample comprised blood. The clonotype originates from a woman aged 55-69 years with Graves' ophthalmopathy.

The CDR3 nucleotides are TGTGCCACCAGTGCCCGGACGGGGCCCGCCAAAAACATTCAGTACTTC. It codes for CATSARTGPAKNIQYF. The rearrangement links TRBV24-1 to TRBJ2-4, with D perhaps TRBD1 or TRBD2 (5 bases each). The CDR3 has 16 residues. The V end lost 5 bases, the J end lost 1 base, and 14 bases lay between the germline ends. Germline values: CDR1 KGHDR, CDR2 SFDVKD.